This T cell receptor (beta chain) came from a study of shared clonotypes between healthy human individuals. Findings of the study overall: Naive CD4 clonotypes overlapped across a handful of donors at roughly 5.1%.

TCRdb keeps only in-frame clones here, not all; method: immunoSEQ multiplex PCR. The sample yields roughly 2 million clones, under 97% seen once. Donation came from healthy HIV-negative adults that had no recent acute infections or vaccinations. The CD4+ fraction was divided into a CD45RA+ naive subset and a CD45RA-negative memory subset. With respect to this clone: Its antigen remains unknown.

Per germline, CDR1 MDHEN and CDR2 SYDVKM. This CDR3 spans 13 amino acids. Material for sequencing was naive CD4+ T cells sorted from blood. The sample's subset: CD45RA+ positively selected. The chain uses TRBV28 and TRBJ2-7; 9 nucleotides agree with TRBD2. The J call is in doubt because the DNA end fits TRBJ2-5 better. This receptor was identified in a man between 18 and 35 years old in good health. CDR3 sequence: CASSTTSGETQYF. Here the CDR3 DNA reads TGTGCCAGCAGTACGACTAGCGGAGAGACCCAGTACTTC.